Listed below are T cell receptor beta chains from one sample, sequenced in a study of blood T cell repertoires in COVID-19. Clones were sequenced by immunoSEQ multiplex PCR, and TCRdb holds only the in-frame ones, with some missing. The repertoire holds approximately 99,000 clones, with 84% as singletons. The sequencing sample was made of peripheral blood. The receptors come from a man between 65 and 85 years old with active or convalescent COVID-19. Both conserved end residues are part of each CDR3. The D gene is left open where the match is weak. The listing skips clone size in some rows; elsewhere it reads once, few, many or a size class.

CDR3 DNA: TGTGCCAGCAGCTTGGGAATGAGGACTGAAGCTTTCTTT; CDR3 protein: CASSLGMRTEAFF; V gene: TRBV5-4; J gene: TRBJ1-1; D gene: NA; clone size: NA
CDR3 DNA: TGTGCCAGCAGACCGGGACAGGGGTCCGGCTACACCTTC; CDR3 protein: CASRPGQGSGYTF; V gene: TRBV28; J gene: TRBJ1-2; D gene: TRBD1; clone size: few
CDR3 DNA: TGTGCCGCCCTGGGGCCCAATCAGCCCCAGCATTTT; CDR3 protein: CAALGPNQPQHF; V gene: TRBV6-5; J gene: TRBJ1-5; D gene: NA; clone size: NA
CDR3 DNA: TGTGCCAGCAGTGCCCACGAGGGAACTGAAGCTTTCTTT; CDR3 protein: CASSAHEGTEAFF; V gene: TRBV2; J gene: TRBJ1-1; D gene: NA; clone size: NA
CDR3 DNA: TGTGCCAGCAGAAATAGCGGGGGCATCTCGACAGATACGCAGTATTTT; CDR3 protein: CASRNSGGISTDTQYF; V gene: TRBV2; J gene: TRBJ2-3; D gene: TRBD2; clone size: once
CDR3 DNA: TGTGCCACCAGCAGAGAGTATGCGGGGGTCGGCACAGATACGCAGTATTTT; CDR3 protein: CATSREYAGVGTDTQYF; V gene: TRBV15; J gene: TRBJ2-3; D gene: TRBD2; clone size: NA
CDR3 DNA: TGTGCCAGCAGCTTGCAGCCGGTAGGAGCGGGGGGGACAGATACGCAGTATTTT; CDR3 protein: CASSLQPVGAGGTDTQYF; V gene: TRBV7-2; J gene: TRBJ2-3; D gene: TRBD2; clone size: NA
CDR3 DNA: TGTGCCAGCAGCGTAGCTGGCGGCAGAAACTCTGGAAACACCATATATTTT; CDR3 protein: CASSVAGGRNSGNTIYF; V gene: TRBV9; J gene: TRBJ1-3; D gene: NA; clone size: NA
CDR3 DNA: TGTGCCAGCAGTCTGGACAGGGACGCTGGCTACACCTTC; CDR3 protein: CASSLDRDAGYTF; V gene: TRBV6-5; J gene: TRBJ1-2; D gene: TRBD1; clone size: NA
CDR3 DNA: TGTGCCAGCAGCTCACGACAGGGGCAAGAGACCCAGTACTTC; CDR3 protein: CASSSRQGQETQYF; V gene: TRBV5-4; J gene: TRBJ2-5; D gene: TRBD1; clone size: NA
CDR3 DNA: TGTGCCAGCAGCTTTAATCTGCGGGGAGATACGCAGTATTTT; CDR3 protein: CASSFNLRGDTQYF; V gene: TRBV11-1; J gene: TRBJ2-3; D gene: NA; clone size: NA
CDR3 DNA: TGTGCCAGCTCACCACCGGCAGGGTGGGCTTTCTTT; CDR3 protein: CASSPPAGWAFF; V gene: TRBV18; J gene: TRBJ1-1; D gene: NA; clone size: NA
CDR3 DNA: TGCGCCAGCAGCCAAGCCGGGACAGGAAACATTCAGTACTTC; CDR3 protein: CASSQAGTGNIQYF; V gene: TRBV4-3; J gene: TRBJ2-4; D gene: TRBD1; clone size: NA
CDR3 DNA: TGTGCCAGCTCACCAACTAGCGGGGATGGTTATACGCAGTATTTT; CDR3 protein: CASSPTSGDGYTQYF; V gene: TRBV18; J gene: TRBJ2-3; D gene: TRBD2; clone size: NA
CDR3 DNA: TGTGCCAGCAGTCGACAGGGGATATTCACAGATACGCAGTATTTT; CDR3 protein: CASSRQGIFTDTQYF; V gene: TRBV2; J gene: TRBJ2-3; D gene: TRBD1; clone size: NA
CDR3 DNA: TGCAGCGTTGGGGATCCAGGGTATAAGGCTTTCTTT; CDR3 protein: CSVGDPGYKAFF; V gene: TRBV29-1; J gene: TRBJ1-1; D gene: NA; clone size: few
CDR3 DNA: TGTGCCAGCAGTCGGACTAGCGGGGGACCCTACGAGCAGTACTTC; CDR3 protein: CASSRTSGGPYEQYF; V gene: TRBV7-6; J gene: TRBJ2-7; D gene: TRBD2; clone size: NA
CDR3 DNA: TGTGCCAGCTCCGGAGGGAAAAGGGAAAACACCATATATTTT; CDR3 protein: CASSGGKRENTIYF; V gene: TRBV13; J gene: TRBJ1-3; D gene: NA; clone size: NA
CDR3 DNA: TGTGCCACCGCGAGGGGTAGCGGGGGACCTAACACCGGGGAGCTGTTTTTT; CDR3 protein: CATARGSGGPNTGELFF; V gene: TRBV25-1; J gene: TRBJ2-2; D gene: TRBD2; clone size: NA
CDR3 DNA: TGTGCCAGCAGCCAGACCACGGCGGGGAACTATGGCTACACCTTC; CDR3 protein: CASSQTTAGNYGYTF; V gene: TRBV28; J gene: TRBJ1-2; D gene: NA; clone size: NA
CDR3 DNA: TGTGCCTGGAAGACTAGCGGGAACACCGGGGAGCTGTTTTTT; CDR3 protein: CAWKTSGNTGELFF; V gene: TRBV30; J gene: TRBJ2-2; D gene: TRBD2; clone size: few
CDR3 DNA: TGTGCCAGCAGTTACCCCCTCGGAGGAGACGGCCGACGGAATGAGCAGTTCTTC; CDR3 protein: CASSYPLGGDGRRNEQFF; V gene: TRBV6-2/TRBV6-3; J gene: TRBJ2-1; D gene: NA; clone size: NA
CDR3 DNA: TGTGCCAGCAGCCCCCAGACAGGGAGTTACGAGCAGTACTTC; CDR3 protein: CASSPQTGSYEQYF; V gene: TRBV7-2; J gene: TRBJ2-7; D gene: TRBD1; clone size: NA
CDR3 DNA: TGTGCCAGTAGTATATATAAGGGGTCCAATCAGCCCCAGCATTTT; CDR3 protein: CASSIYKGSNQPQHF; V gene: TRBV19; J gene: TRBJ1-5; D gene: NA; clone size: once
CDR3 DNA: TGTGCCAGCAGTGAAGCGCGGAGCGGGGGGGCCGGGAATGAGCAGTTCTTC; CDR3 protein: CASSEARSGGAGNEQFF; V gene: TRBV6-1; J gene: TRBJ2-1; D gene: TRBD2; clone size: NA
CDR3 DNA: TGTGCCAGCAGCTTAGCGGGGGGGCAGCCCCAGCATTTT; CDR3 protein: CASSLAGGQPQHF; V gene: TRBV7-2; J gene: TRBJ1-5; D gene: NA; clone size: NA
CDR3 DNA: TGCAGTGCTAGTTCTGCGGGGGGCACAGATACGCAGTATTTT; CDR3 protein: CSASSAGGTDTQYF; V gene: TRBV20-1; J gene: TRBJ2-3; D gene: TRBD2; clone size: NA
CDR3 DNA: TGTGCCAGCAGTAAAACAGCCTACAATGAGCAGTTCTTC; CDR3 protein: CASSKTAYNEQFF; V gene: TRBV12-3/TRBV12-4; J gene: TRBJ2-1; D gene: NA; clone size: NA
CDR3 DNA: TGTGCCAGCAGCTCGGGAGGGACGGCTTACGAGCAGTACTTC; CDR3 protein: CASSSGGTAYEQYF; V gene: TRBV5-6; J gene: TRBJ2-7; D gene: TRBD2; clone size: NA
CDR3 DNA: TGTGCCATCAGTGAGTCGAGCGGCTATGGCTACACCTTC; CDR3 protein: CAISESSGYGYTF; V gene: TRBV10-3; J gene: TRBJ1-2; D gene: NA; clone size: NA
CDR3 DNA: TGTGCCAGCTCACCGGCTAGCGGGGACTACGAGCAGTACTTC; CDR3 protein: CASSPASGDYEQYF; V gene: TRBV18; J gene: TRBJ2-7; D gene: TRBD2; clone size: NA
CDR3 DNA: TGTGCCAGCAGACCTACAGGGGTGGGAAATCAGCCCCAGCATTTT; CDR3 protein: CASRPTGVGNQPQHF; V gene: TRBV6-5; J gene: TRBJ1-5; D gene: TRBD1; clone size: NA
CDR3 DNA: TGTGCCAGCAGCTTTATCAACCGGGATCAGCCCCAGCATTTT; CDR3 protein: CASSFINRDQPQHF; V gene: TRBV7-2; J gene: TRBJ1-5; D gene: NA; clone size: NA
CDR3 DNA: TGTGCCAGTACCTCGGGGAGCGCCGAGGGAGGCTACACCTTC; CDR3 protein: CASTSGSAEGGYTF; V gene: TRBV19; J gene: TRBJ1-2; D gene: NA; clone size: NA
CDR3 DNA: TGTGCCAGCAGCCAAGGGACAGGGGCACGAGATGAAAAACTGTTTTTT; CDR3 protein: CASSQGTGARDEKLFF; V gene: TRBV5-6; J gene: TRBJ1-4; D gene: TRBD1; clone size: once
CDR3 DNA: TGTGCCACCTACAAAAGGGACAGGCCCTCCGGAGGTGAAAAACTGTTTTTT; CDR3 protein: CATYKRDRPSGGEKLFF; V gene: TRBV28; J gene: TRBJ1-4; D gene: TRBD1; clone size: NA
CDR3 DNA: TGTGCCAGCAGCGTCCCGGGTGGGGGCAAAAGAGATACGCAGTATTTT; CDR3 protein: CASSVPGGGKRDTQYF; V gene: TRBV9; J gene: TRBJ2-3; D gene: NA; clone size: NA
CDR3 DNA: TGTGCCAGCTCACCACCTAGCGGAGAGACCCAGTACTTC; CDR3 protein: CASSPPSGETQYF; V gene: TRBV18; J gene: TRBJ2-5; D gene: NA; clone size: NA
CDR3 DNA: TGTGCCAGCAGCGTAGGATTGTCTAGCGGGGGGCAAGAGACCCAGTACTTC; CDR3 protein: CASSVGLSSGGQETQYF; V gene: TRBV9; J gene: TRBJ2-5; D gene: TRBD2; clone size: NA
CDR3 DNA: TGTGCCAGCAGCTCTAGTACGCCCCCACGTGCCTACGAGCAGTACTTC; CDR3 protein: CASSSSTPPRAYEQYF; V gene: TRBV5-4; J gene: TRBJ2-7; D gene: NA; clone size: NA
CDR3 DNA: TGTGCCAGCAGCGTAAATTCCGCGGGAGAAAAACTGTTTTTT; CDR3 protein: CASSVNSAGEKLFF; V gene: TRBV9; J gene: TRBJ1-4; D gene: NA; clone size: NA
CDR3 DNA: TGCGCCAGCAGCTCCGGGACTAGCGGGGGACTGAGCTCCTACAATGAGCAGTTCTTC; CDR3 protein: CASSSGTSGGLSSYNEQFF; V gene: TRBV5-1; J gene: TRBJ2-1; D gene: TRBD2; clone size: NA
CDR3 DNA: TGTGCCTGGAGTGTACTATCTATGGATGGCAGGAGGGATGGCTACACCTTC; CDR3 protein: CAWSVLSMDGRRDGYTF; V gene: TRBV30; J gene: TRBJ1-2; D gene: NA; clone size: NA
CDR3 DNA: TGCAGCGCTCGACAGGGGGAGAACTCACCCCTCCACTTT; CDR3 protein: CSARQGENSPLHF; V gene: TRBV29-1; J gene: TRBJ1-6; D gene: TRBD1; clone size: NA
CDR3 DNA: TGTGCCAGCAGTTCCTACCCTTCCACAGATACGCAGTATTTT; CDR3 protein: CASSSYPSTDTQYF; V gene: TRBV27; J gene: TRBJ2-3; D gene: NA; clone size: NA
CDR3 DNA: TGTGCCAGCAGGGTTACAGGGGCCTTTAATTCACCCCTCCACTTT; CDR3 protein: CASRVTGAFNSPLHF; V gene: TRBV5-5; J gene: TRBJ1-6; D gene: TRBD1; clone size: NA
CDR3 DNA: TGCGCCAGCAGCCCACAGGGACTATTAGGCTACACCTTC; CDR3 protein: CASSPQGLLGYTF; V gene: TRBV5-1; J gene: TRBJ1-2; D gene: NA; clone size: NA
CDR3 DNA: TGTGCCAGCGAGGGAGACAATCAGCCCCAGCATTTT; CDR3 protein: CASEGDNQPQHF; V gene: TRBV28; J gene: TRBJ1-5; D gene: NA; clone size: NA
CDR3 DNA: TGCAGCGCGGGACAGAACACTGAAGCTTTCTTT; CDR3 protein: CSAGQNTEAFF; V gene: TRBV29-1; J gene: TRBJ1-1; D gene: NA; clone size: NA
CDR3 DNA: TGTGCCAGCAGCCGCGGGGGGCGACAAGAGACCCAGTACTTC; CDR3 protein: CASSRGGRQETQYF; V gene: TRBV7-3; J gene: TRBJ2-5; D gene: TRBD2; clone size: NA
CDR3 DNA: TGTGCCAGCAGCTTTGGACTAGCGGGGGGGCTCGATGAGCAGTTCTTC; CDR3 protein: CASSFGLAGGLDEQFF; V gene: TRBV7-2; J gene: TRBJ2-1; D gene: TRBD2; clone size: NA
CDR3 DNA: TGTGCCAGCAGCCGCGACAGGGCTAGAGGAAACACCATATATTTT; CDR3 protein: CASSRDRARGNTIYF; V gene: TRBV5-4; J gene: TRBJ1-3; D gene: TRBD1; clone size: few
CDR3 DNA: TGTGCCAGCAGCTTAGTGGGGGACAGGGGAGGAGATGGCTACACCTTC; CDR3 protein: CASSLVGDRGGDGYTF; V gene: TRBV7-6; J gene: TRBJ1-2; D gene: TRBD1; clone size: NA
CDR3 DNA: TGTGCCAGTAGCCCTGGGGGGGCGGGCCTTCAAGAGACCCAGTACTTC; CDR3 protein: CASSPGGAGLQETQYF; V gene: TRBV19; J gene: TRBJ2-5; D gene: NA; clone size: NA
CDR3 DNA: TGTGCCAGCAGCTTATCCATTCCTAGCGGGGGGCACACAGATACGCAGTATTTT; CDR3 protein: CASSLSIPSGGHTDTQYF; V gene: TRBV11-2; J gene: TRBJ2-3; D gene: TRBD2; clone size: NA
CDR3 DNA: TGTGCCAGCGCCCCGGGGGACAGGCGCTCCTATAATTCACCCCTCCACTTT; CDR3 protein: CASAPGDRRSYNSPLHF; V gene: TRBV7-9; J gene: TRBJ1-6; D gene: TRBD1; clone size: few
CDR3 DNA: TGCGCCAGCAGCAATCAGGACAGATTTTCCTACGAGCAGTACTTC; CDR3 protein: CASSNQDRFSYEQYF; V gene: TRBV5-1; J gene: TRBJ2-7; D gene: NA; clone size: NA
CDR3 DNA: TGCGCCAGCAGCTTGGCGGGCGGGGGGGTGCAAGAGACCCAGTACTTC; CDR3 protein: CASSLAGGGVQETQYF; V gene: TRBV5-1; J gene: TRBJ2-5; D gene: TRBD2; clone size: NA